This TCR beta chain is drawn from a study of blood T cell repertoires in COVID-19. Across the study: From T cells, B-cell-depleted T cells, or PBMCs came the material, which was cDNA or gDNA.

In the authors' methods: How many nucleated cells were present was estimated from reference gene primer amplification. Sequenced by immunoSEQ multiplex PCR; TCRdb stores in-frame clones only, minus some. V and J calls and clone size are given by that table; D and trimming were obtained from the DNA. The sample includes tens of thousands of clones, around 85% of them seen just once. J lost 3 bases, V lost 5 bases, and 8 bases had no gene match. CDR3 length: 15 residues. Germline CDR1 is MNHEY and CDR2 is SVGEGT. The sequence was obtained from a human donor in a cohort sampled during active COVID-19. The chain employs TRBV6-2 or TRBV6-3 and TRBJ2-3; TRBD2 agrees at 7 bases. Specimen: peripheral blood. The CDR3: CASSTGGRETDTQYF. The CDR3 bases are TGTGCCAGCAGTACCGGAGGGAGGGAGACAGATACGCAGTATTTT.